The T cell receptor (beta chain) described here comes from a study of human T cells and chemical hapten exposure. A note on this clonotype: Its specificity is unknown.

One entry per CDR3 protein results from TCRdb running MiXCR on the RACE reads. Among about 180,000 distinct CDR3 sequences listed, around 30% were seen once. Time point indicated: pre-sensitization, week 0. Treatment here: therapeutic diphenylcyclopropenone sensitization with weekly scalp DPC. Notes on the study in general: Once DPC sensitization occurred, TCRs above 1 in 1000 frequency showed no change.

The V gene lost 7 bases and the J gene lost 1 base, with 16 bases spanning the gap. Germline CDR1 is SNHLY and CDR2 is FYNNEI. This CDR3 is 15 amino acids long. The source was whole blood, collected in connection with sensitization to the hapten diphenylcyclopropenone (DPC). The rearrangement uses TRBV2 and TRBJ1-1; D uncertain. The source of this sequence is a woman under 40 with alopecia areata. Some clones in this sample may be carry-over from other donors' samples. The CDR3 here is CASNNVRGTNTEAFF. For the CDR3, the DNA is TGTGCCAGCAATAACGTACGGGGTACGAACACTGAAGCTTTCTTT. Full variable domain (outside the CDR3, taken from reference TRBV2 and TRBJ1-1): EPEVTQTPSHQVTQMGQEVILRCVPISNHLYFYWYRQILGQKVEFLVSFYNNEISEKSEIFDDQFSVERPDGSNFTLKIRSTKLEDSAMYFCASNNVRGTNTEAFFGQGTRLTVV.